This T cell receptor beta chain derives from a study of T cell responses to AZD1222 COVID-19 vaccine. Study findings and constraints: Epitopes outside B.1.351 and B.1.1.7 mutated regions reportedly drew nearly half of spike TCRs.

Notes on this clone: Its antigen is undetermined.

V was clipped by 4 bases and J by 2 bases, with 14 bases between them. The CDR3 spans 14 residues. The germline V gene has CDR1 SQVTM and CDR2 ANQGSEA. The method was immunoSEQ multiplex PCR; TCRdb's version includes in-frame clones alone and lacks a portion of them. This repertoire shows about 150,000 clones, roughly 90% found once; its top ten account for roughly 1.6%. This chain connects TRBV29-1 to TRBJ1-2; D ambiguous. The sequenced sample was peripheral blood, obtained 28 days after the second AZD1222 dose. The source of this sequence is an adult who received the AZD1222 COVID-19 vaccine. The CDR3 DNA reads as TGCAGCGTTGTCGGTTACGGCACGAACTATGGCTACACCTTC. It specifies CSVVGYGTNYGYTF.